This entry lists 4 T cell receptor beta chains sequenced from one sample in a study of blood T cell repertoires in COVID-19. Assay: immunoSEQ multiplex PCR; the TCRdb copy retains only in-frame clones and omits some. The data contain roughly 300,000 clones, approximately 93% of them seen just once; the ten biggest clones take up about 2%. Input material: peripheral blood. The receptors come from a woman younger than 45 with COVID-19, enrolled during active disease.

The chain employs TRBV28 and TRBJ1-2; TRBD1 agrees at 9 bases. V lost 6 bases, J lost 4 bases, and 6 bases stayed unmatched. Germline CDR1 reads MDHEN; CDR2 reads SYDVKM. The CDR3 consists of 14 residues. The CDR3 loop is CASRLQGAVYGYTF. The CDR3 DNA reads as TGTGCCAGCAGACTACAGGGGGCTGTCTATGGCTACACCTTC.

The gene calls are TRBV4-2 and TRBJ1-5, with 11 bases lining up with TRBD1. V lost 1 base and J lost 1; bases outside the gene matches: 12. CDR1 is LGHNA, CDR2 YNFKEQ, per germline. The CDR3 has 20 residues. The CDR3 DNA reads TGTGCCAGCAGCCAAGGGGTCGGACAGGGGGCGCCGAACAGCAATCAGCCCCAGCATTTT. Translation: CASSQGVGQGAPNSNQPQHF.

This chain joins TRBV7-9 and TRBJ1-1; D is undetermined. Germline V gene sequence: CDR1 SEHNR, CDR2 FQNEAQ (reference sequence). V was shortened by 5 bases and J by 3 bases, with 13 bases between the two germline ends. There are 14 residues in the CDR3. DNA for the CDR3: TGTGCCAGCAGCCAGGCTAGGCGGGACACTGAAGCTTTCTTT. Translating it yields CASSQARRDTEAFF.

This sequence joins TRBV19 and TRBJ1-1; a possible D gene is TRBD1 (5 bases). V lost 5 bases, J lost 4 bases, and 23 bases lay in between. The CDR3 extends over 17 amino acids. Germline V gives CDR1 LNHDA, CDR2 SQIVND (reference sequence). In DNA, the CDR3 is TGTGCCAGTAGTGCTCCCCTCAAGAAGGGGTTTGGCACTGAAGCTTTCTTT. Translating gives CASSAPLKKGFGTEAFF.